The present entry profiles one T cell receptor (beta chain) with its context. The antigen is undetermined. In the naive CD8 group, cells lacked CD45RO and were positively selected for CCR7, so terminally differentiated effector memory CD45RA+ cells were left out. Nashville, Tennessee was home to all donors, each a Caucasian adult. This entry is derived from a study of shared clonotypes between healthy human individuals. Study-level findings and limits: Clonotype sharing among donors likely depends on sequencing depth.

How the authors handled the data: ImmunoSEQ only sent back junction sequences with no quality scores, so filtering was done differently. TCRdb's table, derived via immunoSEQ multiplex PCR, lists solely in-frame clones and lacks some. V, J and clone size are those of that table, while D and trimming were read from the DNA. The sample has nearly 600,000 clones, over 95% seen once. CDR1 MNHNS and CDR2 SASEGT come from the germline V gene. V lost 2 bases and J lost 7, with 14 bases in between. The CDR3 contains 14 residues. Specimen: naive CD8+ T cells sorted from blood. The sequence was obtained from a woman between 25 and 40 years old in good health. The chain joins TRBV6-1 to TRBJ1-1; D is unclear. The CDR3 here is CASSESSRYDEAFF. The CDR3, as DNA: TGTGCCAGCAGTGAAAGTTCAAGGTATGATGAAGCTTTCTTT.